This T cell receptor (beta chain) stems from a study of blood T cells in healthy people across ages. Trimming removed 2 bases at V and 7 bases at J, with 12 bases between. The CDR3 runs 14 residues. From germline, CDR1 is MNHEY and CDR2 SMNVEV (reference sequence). Turning to this clonotype: It may be a read error: a sequence one base away is much more abundant.

Together with a sample-barcoded 5' primer, a J-beta primer mix was included in a second PCR lasting roughly 6 to 12 cycles. One entry per CDR3 protein results from TCRdb running MiXCR on the 5' RACE reads. This sample has some 880,000 distinct CDR3 sequences, with under 40% found just once. The sample taken for sequencing was blood. The chain recombines TRBV27 with TRBJ1-5; a weak D match, TRBD1 (6 bases). The clonotype was recovered from a man between 18 and 29 years old in good health. DNA of the CDR3: TGTGCCAGCAGTTTAGTAGGGGGAAGACAGCCCCAGCATTTT. Protein: CASSLVGGRQPQHF.